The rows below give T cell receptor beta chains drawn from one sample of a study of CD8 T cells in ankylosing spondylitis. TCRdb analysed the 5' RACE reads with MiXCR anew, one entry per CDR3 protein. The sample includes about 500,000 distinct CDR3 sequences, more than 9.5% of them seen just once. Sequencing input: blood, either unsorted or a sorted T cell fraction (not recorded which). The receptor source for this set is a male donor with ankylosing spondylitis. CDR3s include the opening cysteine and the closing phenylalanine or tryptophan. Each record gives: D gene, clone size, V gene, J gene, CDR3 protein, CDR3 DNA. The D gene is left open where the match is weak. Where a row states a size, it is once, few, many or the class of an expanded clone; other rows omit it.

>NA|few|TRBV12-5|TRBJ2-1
CASGLVLYNEQFF
TGTGCTAGTGGTTTGGTACTCTACAATGAGCAGTTCTTC
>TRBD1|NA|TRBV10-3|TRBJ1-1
CAICPLGQGETTEAFF
TGTGCCATCTGCCCCCTCGGACAGGGAGAAACCACTGAAGCTTTCTTT
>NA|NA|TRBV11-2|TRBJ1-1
CASSRRIQGSDTEAFF
TGTGCCAGCAGCCGTAGGATCCAGGGGAGCGACACTGAAGCTTTCTTT
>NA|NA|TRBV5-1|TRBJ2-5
CASSLMGFRSETQYF
TGCGCCAGCAGCTTGATGGGTTTTAGGTCAGAGACCCAGTACTTC
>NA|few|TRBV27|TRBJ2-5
CASSRRGPQETQYF
TGTGCCAGCAGTCGACGGGGACCTCAAGAGACCCAGTACTTC
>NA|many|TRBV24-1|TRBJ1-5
CATSAGTQGWNQPQHF
TGTGCCACCAGTGCGGGAACCCAGGGTTGGAATCAGCCCCAGCATTTT
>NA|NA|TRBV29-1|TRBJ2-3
CSVDVADTQYF
TGCAGCGTTGATGTGGCAGATACGCAGTATTTT
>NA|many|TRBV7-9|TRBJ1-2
CASSPSGEGYTF
TGTGCCAGCAGCCCTTCAGGGGAAGGCTACACCTTC
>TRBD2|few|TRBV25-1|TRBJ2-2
CASSKLAGGDGELFF
TGTGCCAGCAGCAAACTAGCGGGAGGGGACGGGGAGCTGTTTTTT
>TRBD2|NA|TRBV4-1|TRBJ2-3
CASSQSRMGGRASDTQYF
TGCGCCAGCAGCCAAAGTAGGATGGGCGGGAGGGCGTCAGATACGCAGTATTTT
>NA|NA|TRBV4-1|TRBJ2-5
CASSQVGAFGRETQYF
TGCGCCAGCAGCCAGGTTGGGGCTTTCGGTCGAGAGACCCAGTACTTC
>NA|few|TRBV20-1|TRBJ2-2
CSARAGTPGELFF
TGCAGTGCTAGAGCCGGGACCCCCGGGGAGCTGTTTTTT
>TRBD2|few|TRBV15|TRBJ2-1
CATSRDHFLLGTSGSNEQFF
TGTGCCACCAGCAGAGATCACTTTCTCCTCGGGACTAGCGGGTCGAATGAGCAGTTCTTC
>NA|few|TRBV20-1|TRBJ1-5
CSAGGSSAHQPQHF
TGCAGTGCTGGGGGGTCTTCAGCCCATCAGCCCCAGCATTTT
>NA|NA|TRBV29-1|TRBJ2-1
CSAYENEQFF
TGCAGCGCCTACGAAAATGAGCAGTTCTTC
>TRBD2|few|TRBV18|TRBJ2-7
CASSPPGASGSTYEQYF
TGTGCCAGCTCACCACCGGGAGCTAGCGGATCTACCTACGAGCAGTACTTC
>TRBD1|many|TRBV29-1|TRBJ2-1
CSVKQGQGPGEQFF
TGCAGCGTGAAACAAGGACAGGGGCCGGGGGAGCAGTTCTTC
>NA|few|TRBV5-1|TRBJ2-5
CAIKGETQYF
TGCGCCATCAAGGGGGAGACCCAGTACTTC
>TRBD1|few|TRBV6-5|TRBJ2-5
CASRSLAGTGRETQYF
TGTGCCAGCAGAAGCCTCGCGGGGACAGGGAGAGAGACCCAGTACTTC
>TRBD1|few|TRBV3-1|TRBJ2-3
CASSQVTGTNTQYF
TGTGCCAGCAGCCAAGTGACAGGGACAAATACGCAGTATTTT
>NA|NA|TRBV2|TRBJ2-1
CASSDLAPLGNEQFF
TGTGCCAGCAGTGATCTAGCTCCCCTGGGTAATGAGCAGTTCTTC
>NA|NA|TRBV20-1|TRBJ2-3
CSGGRDTQYF
TGCAGTGGGGGGCGAGATACGCAGTATTTT
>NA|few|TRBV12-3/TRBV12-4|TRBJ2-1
CASSLDLSLVNEQFF
TGTGCCAGCAGTTTAGACCTTTCACTAGTGAACGAGCAGTTCTTC
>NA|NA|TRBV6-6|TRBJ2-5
CASSTKETQYF
TGTGCCAGCAGTACGAAAGAGACCCAGTACTTC
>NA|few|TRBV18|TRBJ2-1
CASSPNARLEYNEQFF
TGTGCCAGCTCACCTAACGCGAGACTTGAATACAATGAGCAGTTCTTC
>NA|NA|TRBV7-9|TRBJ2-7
CASSSSSGEQYF
TGTGCCAGCAGCTCATCTTCCGGCGAGCAGTACTTC
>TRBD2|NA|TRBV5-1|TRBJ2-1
CASRLAGGLQEQFF
TGCGCCAGTAGACTAGCGGGAGGCCTCCAAGAGCAGTTCTTC
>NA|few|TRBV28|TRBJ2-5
CASSRPTGLGETQYF
TGTGCCAGCAGCCGACCTACAGGGCTGGGGGAGACCCAGTACTTC
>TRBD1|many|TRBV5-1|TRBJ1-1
CASSGDPTGLNTEAFF
TGCGCCAGCAGCGGAGACCCGACAGGGTTGAACACTGAAGCTTTCTTT
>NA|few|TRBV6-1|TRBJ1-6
CASRPRGEAASPLHF
TGTGCCAGCAGGCCTAGAGGGGAGGCGGCTTCACCCCTCCACTTT
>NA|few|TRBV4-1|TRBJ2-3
CASSSRLGSGASTDTQYF
TGCGCCAGCAGCAGCCGGTTAGGCAGCGGAGCTAGCACAGATACGCAGTATTTT
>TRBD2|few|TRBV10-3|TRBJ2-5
CAISMTSGRVETQYF
TGTGCCATCAGTATGACTAGCGGGAGGGTTGAGACCCAGTACTTC
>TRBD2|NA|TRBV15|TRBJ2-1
CATSRGLTSGKYNEQFF
TGTGCCACCAGCAGAGGCTTGACTAGCGGGAAATACAATGAGCAGTTCTTC
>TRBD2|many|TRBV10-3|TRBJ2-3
CAISKTSGRGDTQYF
TGTGCCATCAGTAAGACTAGCGGGAGAGGAGATACGCAGTATTTT
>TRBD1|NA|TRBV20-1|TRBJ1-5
CSASSQGANSNQPQHF
TGCAGTGCTAGTTCGCAGGGGGCGAATAGCAATCAGCCCCAGCATTTT
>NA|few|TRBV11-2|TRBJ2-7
CASSLGWGRIGEQYF
TGTGCCAGCAGCTTAGGGTGGGGCAGAATTGGCGAGCAGTACTTC
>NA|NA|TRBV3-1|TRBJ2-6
CASSQLGVQGTGANVLTF
TGTGCCAGCAGCCAATTGGGGGTGCAGGGGACTGGGGCCAACGTCCTGACTTTC
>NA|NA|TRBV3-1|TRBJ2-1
CASSQDWVSSDNEQFF
TGTGCCAGCAGCCAAGATTGGGTATCGAGCGACAATGAGCAGTTCTTC
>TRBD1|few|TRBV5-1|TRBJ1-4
CASSVQGWDEKLFF
TGCGCCAGCAGCGTACAGGGGTGGGATGAAAAACTGTTTTTT
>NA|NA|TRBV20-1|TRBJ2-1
CSAMRNTRYNEQFF
TGCAGTGCTATGAGGAACACCCGATACAATGAGCAGTTCTTC
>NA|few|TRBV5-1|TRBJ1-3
CASSLGYVPDDSGNTIYF
TGCGCCAGCAGCTTGGGGTATGTACCAGACGACTCTGGAAACACCATATATTTT
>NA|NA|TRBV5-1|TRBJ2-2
CASSSTLGTGELFF
TGCGCCAGCAGCTCAACCTTAGGGACTGGGGAGCTGTTTTTT
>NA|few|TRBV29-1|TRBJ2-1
CSVIYNEQFF
TGCAGCGTTATCTACAATGAGCAGTTCTTC
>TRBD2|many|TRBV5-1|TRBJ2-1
CASSPETSGYNNEQFF
TGCGCCAGCAGCCCGGAGACTAGCGGATACAACAATGAGCAGTTCTTC
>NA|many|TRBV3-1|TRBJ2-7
CASSPNLGGGFSYEQYF
TGTGCCAGCAGCCCAAACCTGGGGGGGGGCTTCTCCTACGAGCAGTACTTC
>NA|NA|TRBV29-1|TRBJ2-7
CSEGGLMAGKKGYEQYF
TGCAGCGAAGGTGGGTTGATGGCGGGGAAGAAAGGCTACGAGCAGTACTTC
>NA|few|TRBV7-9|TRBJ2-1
CASSLRFGGDNEQFF
TGTGCCAGCAGCTTAAGGTTTGGAGGGGACAATGAGCAGTTCTTC
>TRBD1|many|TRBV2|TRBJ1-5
CASSRQGGGNQPQHF
TGTGCCAGCAGTAGACAGGGAGGTGGCAATCAGCCCCAGCATTTT
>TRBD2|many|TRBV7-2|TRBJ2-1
CASSLLGLADNEQFF
TGTGCCAGCAGCTTATTGGGACTAGCGGACAATGAGCAGTTCTTC